A selection of T cell receptor beta chains follows, all from one sample in a study of cytomegalovirus exposure and HLA in healthy donors. The protocol was immunoSEQ multiplex PCR, while the TCRdb copy is restricted to in-frame clones and leaves out a portion. The sample yields about 74,000 clones, approximately 95% seen once. Sequencing input: PBMCs. The receptors here all came from a man aged 18 to 30 in good health and CMV-seropositive. Each CDR3 is given with its conserved first and last residue. A D gene is named only where the DNA matches it firmly. Size is omitted from some rows. Given values are once, few, many or a class for expanded clones.

>TRBV5-5|-|TRBJ2-7|TRBD1
TGTGCCAGCACCCCTGTCCCAGGGGGTTCCTACGAGCAGTACTTC
CASTPVPGGSYEQYF
>TRBV28|once|TRBJ2-7|-
TGTGCCAGCAGTTCGCATCGGTACTCCTACGAGCAGTACTTC
CASSSHRYSYEQYF
>TRBV5-4|-|TRBJ2-7|TRBD2
TGTGCCAGCAGCTTGCTTGGGGGGAACGCGGGAGAGTTCGAGCAGTACTTC
CASSLLGGNAGEFEQYF
>TRBV9|-|TRBJ1-3|-
TGTGCCAGCAGCGTAACAGCCAACTCTGGAAACACCATATATTTT
CASSVTANSGNTIYF
>TRBV5-6|-|TRBJ2-7|TRBD2
TGTGCCAGCAGCCCGACTAGCGGGAGGGGACGTTGGTACGAGCAGTACTTC
CASSPTSGRGRWYEQYF
>TRBV5-4|-|TRBJ2-6|TRBD1
TGTGCCAGCAGCACGGGGACAGGTTCTACAGGCTCTGGGGCCAACGTCCTGACTTTC
CASSTGTGSTGSGANVLTF
>TRBV6-5|once|TRBJ1-1|-
TGTGCCAGCAGTTACCGAATCGCCAGTTTGAACACTGAAGCTTTCTTT
CASSYRIASLNTEAFF
>TRBV4-1|-|TRBJ2-5|TRBD2
TGCGCCAGCAGCCAAGACTTAGCGGGAGGGCCGGGGGAGACCCAGTACTTC
CASSQDLAGGPGETQYF
>TRBV5-6|-|TRBJ1-1|-
TGTGCCAGCAGCTGGAATCAGGGGACTGAAGCTTTCTTT
CASSWNQGTEAFF
>TRBV6-1|-|TRBJ2-7|TRBD1
TGTGCCAGCAGTCCCCGTGACAGGGTCCCCTACGAGCAGTACTTC
CASSPRDRVPYEQYF
>TRBV30|-|TRBJ1-2|-
TGTGCCTGGAGTGCGACAGGTCACCGCCCAGGGACTAACTATGGCTACACCTTC
CAWSATGHRPGTNYGYTF
>TRBV19|-|TRBJ1-5|TRBD1
TGTGCCAGTAATGAGGGGGCGTATAACCAGCCCCAGCATTTT
CASNEGAYNQPQHF
>TRBV9|-|TRBJ2-1|-
TGTGCCAGCAGCGCCGGGTCTAGATCCAGTGAGCAGTTCTTC
CASSAGSRSSEQFF
>TRBV28|-|TRBJ1-1|-
TGTGCCAGCAGTATCACAGGGCCTGAAGCTTTCTTT
CASSITGPEAFF